A selection of T cell receptor beta chains follows, all from one sample in a study of blood T cells in healthy people across ages. TCRdb re-called the 5' RACE reads through MiXCR, storing one row per CDR3 protein. In the table there are hundreds of thousands of distinct CDR3 sequences, about 51% of which are singletons. Input material: blood. These receptors all come from an elderly woman in good health. Each CDR3 is given without its conserved first and last residue.

TRBV30 AWSEGFMSSPLH
TRBV7-9 ASRRRGAGGAGETQY
TRBV2 ASSETSGYTEAF
TRBV7-2 ASSYGQSSYNEQF
TRBV5-6 ASRTGGWETQY
TRBV12-3/TRBV12-4 ASSIVQGNDEQY
TRBV7-9 ASAGRTEAF
TRBV6-5 ASRGQGAREKLF
TRBV12-3/TRBV12-4 ASSLVAGVHTQY
TRBV7-2 ASSHGDDSDQPQH
TRBV11-2 ASGTHRVPELF
TRBV7-9 VSSPLTGTGTEAF
TRBV30 AWRVRDQETQY
TRBV3-1 ASSSWSSPGVRSGNTIY
TRBV5-4 ASSFRDRVHYGYT
TRBV3-1 ASSQSAGGYYEQY
TRBV12-3/TRBV12-4 ASSLGPRMGRF
TRBV5-1 ASSRDETSTDTQY
TRBV25-1 ASSEEVGYGYT
TRBV5-1 ASSLAVASGSGYEQF
TRBV28 ASRGRTGASSYT
TRBV7-9 ASSLARVGTDTQY
TRBV7-8 ASSRRHSTAGYGYT
TRBV5-1 ASRNTGTSGGHTDTQY
TRBV10-2 ASKETSQETQY
TRBV7-6 ASSLAAAGNQPQH
TRBV29-1 SVGVKNIQY
TRBV2 ASSDGLKNYGYT
TRBV25-1 ASARASFTDTQY
TRBV2 ASRGVGLAGRREQF
TRBV28 ASSFQAATQY
TRBV7-2 ASSRQATNEKLF
TRBV9 ASSRSGDYPSETQY
TRBV20-1 SASVTEAF
TRBV29-1 SGHRGLGHGNTEAF